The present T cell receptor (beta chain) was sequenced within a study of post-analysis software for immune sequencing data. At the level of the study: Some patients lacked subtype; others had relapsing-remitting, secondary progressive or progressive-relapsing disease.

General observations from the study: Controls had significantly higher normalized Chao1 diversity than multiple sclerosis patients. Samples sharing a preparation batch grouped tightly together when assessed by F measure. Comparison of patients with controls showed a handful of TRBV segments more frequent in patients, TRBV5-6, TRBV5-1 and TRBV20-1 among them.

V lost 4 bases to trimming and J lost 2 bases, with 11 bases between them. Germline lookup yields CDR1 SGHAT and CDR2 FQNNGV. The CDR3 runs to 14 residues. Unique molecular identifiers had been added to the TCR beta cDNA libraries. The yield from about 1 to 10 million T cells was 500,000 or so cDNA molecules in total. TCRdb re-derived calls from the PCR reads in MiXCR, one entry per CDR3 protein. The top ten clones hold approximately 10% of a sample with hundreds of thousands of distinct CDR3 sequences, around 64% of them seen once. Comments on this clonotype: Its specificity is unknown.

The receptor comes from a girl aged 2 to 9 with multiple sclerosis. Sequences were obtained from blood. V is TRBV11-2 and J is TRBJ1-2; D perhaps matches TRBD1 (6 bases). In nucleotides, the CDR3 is TGTGCCAGCAGCTATCGGACAGCCAACTATGGCTACACCTTC. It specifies CASSYRTANYGYTF. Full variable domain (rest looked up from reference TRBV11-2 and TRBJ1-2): EAGVAQSPRYKIIEKRQSVAFWCNPISGHATLYWYQQILGQGPKLLIQFQNNGVVDDSQLPKDRFSAERLKGVDSTLKIQPAKLEDSAVYLCASSYRTANYGYTFGSGTRLTVV.